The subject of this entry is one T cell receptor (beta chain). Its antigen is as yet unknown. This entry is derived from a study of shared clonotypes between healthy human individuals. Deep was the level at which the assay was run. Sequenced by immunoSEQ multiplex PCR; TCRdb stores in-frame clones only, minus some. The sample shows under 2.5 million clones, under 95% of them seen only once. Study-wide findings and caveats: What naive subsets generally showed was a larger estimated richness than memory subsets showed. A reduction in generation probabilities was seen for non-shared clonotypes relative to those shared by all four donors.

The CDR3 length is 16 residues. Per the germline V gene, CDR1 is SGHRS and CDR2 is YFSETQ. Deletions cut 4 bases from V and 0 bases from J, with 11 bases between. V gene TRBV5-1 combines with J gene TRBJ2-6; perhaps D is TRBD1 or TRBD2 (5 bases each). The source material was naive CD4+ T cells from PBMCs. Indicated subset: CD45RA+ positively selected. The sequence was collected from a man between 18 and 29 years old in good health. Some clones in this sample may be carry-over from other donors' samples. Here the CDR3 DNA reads TGCGCCAGCAGCGCTGGGGGAGTCTCTGGGGCCAACGTCCTGACTTTC. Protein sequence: CASSAGGVSGANVLTF. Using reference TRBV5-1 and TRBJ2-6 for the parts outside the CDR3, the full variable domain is KAGVTQTPRYLIKTRGQQVTLSCSPISGHRSVSWYQQTPGQGLQFLFEYFSETQRNKGNFPGRFSGRQFSNSRSEMNVSTLELGDSALYLCASSAGGVSGANVLTFGAGSRLTVL.